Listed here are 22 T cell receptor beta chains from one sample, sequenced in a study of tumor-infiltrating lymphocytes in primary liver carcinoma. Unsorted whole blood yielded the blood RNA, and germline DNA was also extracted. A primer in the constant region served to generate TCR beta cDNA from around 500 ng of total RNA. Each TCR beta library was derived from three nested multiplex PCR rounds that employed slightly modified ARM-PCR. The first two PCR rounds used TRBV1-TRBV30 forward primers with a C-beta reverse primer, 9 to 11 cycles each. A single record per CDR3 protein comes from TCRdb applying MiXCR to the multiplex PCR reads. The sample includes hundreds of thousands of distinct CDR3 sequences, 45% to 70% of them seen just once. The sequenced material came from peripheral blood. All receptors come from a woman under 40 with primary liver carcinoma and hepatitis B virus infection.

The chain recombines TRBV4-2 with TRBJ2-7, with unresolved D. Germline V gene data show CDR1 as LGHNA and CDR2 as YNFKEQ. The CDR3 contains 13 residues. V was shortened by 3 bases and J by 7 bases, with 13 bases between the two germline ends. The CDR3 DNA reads TGTGCCAGCAGCCAGAGTCTGGGGTTTGAGCAGTACTTC. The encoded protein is CASSQSLGFEQYF.

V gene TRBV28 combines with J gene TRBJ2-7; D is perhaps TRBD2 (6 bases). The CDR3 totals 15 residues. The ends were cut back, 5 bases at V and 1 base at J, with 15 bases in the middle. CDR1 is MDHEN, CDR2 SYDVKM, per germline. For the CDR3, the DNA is TGTGCCAGCAGTCCTCGTGGAGGGGTATCCTACGAGCAGTACTTC. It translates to CASSPRGGVSYEQYF.

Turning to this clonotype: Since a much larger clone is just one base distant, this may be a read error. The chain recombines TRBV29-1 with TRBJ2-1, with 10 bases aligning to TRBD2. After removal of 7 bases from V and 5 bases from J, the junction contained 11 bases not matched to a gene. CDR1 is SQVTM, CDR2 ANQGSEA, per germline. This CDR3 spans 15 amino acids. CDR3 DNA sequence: TGCAGCGCTGACTTGGGACTAGCGAAAAACAATGAGCAGTTCTTC. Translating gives CSADLGLAKNNEQFF.

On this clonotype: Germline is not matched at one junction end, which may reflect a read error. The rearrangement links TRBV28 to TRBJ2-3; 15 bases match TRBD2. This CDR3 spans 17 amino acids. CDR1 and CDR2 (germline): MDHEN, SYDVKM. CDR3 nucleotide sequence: TGTGCCTGCAGCCAATACGGGACTAGCGGGAGGTGGAATACGCAGTATTTT. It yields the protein CACSQYGTSGRWNTQYF.

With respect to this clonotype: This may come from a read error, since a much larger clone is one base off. In DNA, the CDR3 is TGTGCCAGCAGTTACCCGGGGGGCGCCAACTTTGGCTACACCTTC. It codes for CASSYPGGANFGYTF. The genes are TRBV6-6 and TRBJ1-2; a possible D gene is TRBD1 (6 bases). The CDR3 has 15 amino acids. Germline CDR1 reads MNHNY; CDR2 reads SVGAGI (reference sequence).

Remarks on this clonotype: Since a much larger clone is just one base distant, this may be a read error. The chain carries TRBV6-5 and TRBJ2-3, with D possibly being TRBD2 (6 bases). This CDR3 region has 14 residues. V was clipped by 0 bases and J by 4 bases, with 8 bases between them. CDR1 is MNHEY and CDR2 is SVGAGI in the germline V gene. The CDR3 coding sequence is TGTGCCAGCAGTTACTCGGACTACCCAGATACGCAGTATTTT. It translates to CASSYSDYPDTQYF.

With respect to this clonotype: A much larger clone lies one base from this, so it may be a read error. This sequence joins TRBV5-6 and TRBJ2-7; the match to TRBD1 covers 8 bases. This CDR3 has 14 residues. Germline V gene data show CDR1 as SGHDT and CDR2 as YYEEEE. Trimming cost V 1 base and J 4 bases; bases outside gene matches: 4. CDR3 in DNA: TGTGCCAGCAGCTTGATACAGGGGGTGTACGAGCAGTACTTC. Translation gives CASSLIQGVYEQYF. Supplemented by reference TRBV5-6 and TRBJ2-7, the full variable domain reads DAGVTQSPTHLIKTRGQQVTLRCSPKSGHDTVSWYQQALGQGPQFIFQYYEEEERQRGNFPDRFSGHQFPNYSSELNVNALLLGDSALYLCASSLIQGVYEQYFGPGTRLTVT.

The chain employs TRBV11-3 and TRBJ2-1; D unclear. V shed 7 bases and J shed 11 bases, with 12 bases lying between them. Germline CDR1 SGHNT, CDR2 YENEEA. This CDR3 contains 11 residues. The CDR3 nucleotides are TGTGCCAGCACCTATTATGCTAAGCAGTTCTTC. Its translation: CASTYYAKQFF. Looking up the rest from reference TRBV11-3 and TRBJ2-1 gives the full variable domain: EAGVVQSPRYKIIEKKQPVAFWCNPISGHNTLYWYLQNLGQGPELLIRYENEEAVDDSQLPKDRFSAERLKGVDSTLKIQPAELGDSAVYLCASTYYAKQFFGPGTRLTVL.

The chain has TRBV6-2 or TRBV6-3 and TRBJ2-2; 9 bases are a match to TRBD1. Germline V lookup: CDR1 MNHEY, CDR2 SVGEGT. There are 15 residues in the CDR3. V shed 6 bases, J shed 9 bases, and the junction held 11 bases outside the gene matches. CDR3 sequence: CASSPGTGYLRELFF. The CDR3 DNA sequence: TGTGCCAGCAGCCCCGGGACAGGGTACCTTAGGGAGCTGTTTTTT.

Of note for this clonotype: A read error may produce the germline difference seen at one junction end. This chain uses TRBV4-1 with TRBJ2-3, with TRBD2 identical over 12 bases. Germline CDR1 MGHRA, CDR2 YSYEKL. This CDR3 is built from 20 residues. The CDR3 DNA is TGCGCCAGCAGCCCCCCCCCCGGGACTAGCGGGTTCCTGGGTGGAGATACGCGGTATTTT. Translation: CASSPPPGTSGFLGGDTRYF.

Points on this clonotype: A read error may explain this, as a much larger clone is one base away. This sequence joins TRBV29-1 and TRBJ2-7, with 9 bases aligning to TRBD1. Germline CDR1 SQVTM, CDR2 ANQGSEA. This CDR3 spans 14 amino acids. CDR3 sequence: CSVARTGGSYGQYF. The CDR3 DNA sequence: TGCAGCGTTGCCCGAACAGGGGGCAGCTACGGGCAGTACTTC.

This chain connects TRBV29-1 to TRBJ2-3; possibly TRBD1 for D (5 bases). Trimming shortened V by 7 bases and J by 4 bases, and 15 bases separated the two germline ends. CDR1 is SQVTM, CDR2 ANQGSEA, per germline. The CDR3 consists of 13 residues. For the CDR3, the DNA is TGCAGCGACAACCAGACAGTCCCAGATACGCAGTATTTT. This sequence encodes CSDNQTVPDTQYF.

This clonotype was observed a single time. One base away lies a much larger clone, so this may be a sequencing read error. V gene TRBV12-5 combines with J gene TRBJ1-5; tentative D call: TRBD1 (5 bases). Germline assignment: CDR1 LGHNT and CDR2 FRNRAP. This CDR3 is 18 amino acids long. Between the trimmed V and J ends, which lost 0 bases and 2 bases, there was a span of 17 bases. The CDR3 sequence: CASGLVLFGQGCNQPQHF. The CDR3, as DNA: TGTGCTAGTGGTTTGGTACTATTTGGGCAGGGCTGCAATCAGCCCCAGCATTTT.

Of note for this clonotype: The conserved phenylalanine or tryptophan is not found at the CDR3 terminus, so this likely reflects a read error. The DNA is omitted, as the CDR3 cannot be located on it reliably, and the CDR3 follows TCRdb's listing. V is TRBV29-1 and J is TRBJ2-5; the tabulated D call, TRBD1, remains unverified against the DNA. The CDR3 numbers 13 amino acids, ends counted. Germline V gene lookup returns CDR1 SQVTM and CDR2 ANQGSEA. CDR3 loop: CSVEGARLETQYL.

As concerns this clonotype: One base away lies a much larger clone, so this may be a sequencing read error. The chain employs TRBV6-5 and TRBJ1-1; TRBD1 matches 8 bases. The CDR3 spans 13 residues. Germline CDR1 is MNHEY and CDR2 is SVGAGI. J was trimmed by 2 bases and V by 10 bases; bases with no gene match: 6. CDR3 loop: CANAGQGNTEAFF. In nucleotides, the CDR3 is TGTGCCAACGCTGGACAGGGTAACACTGAAGCTTTCTTT.

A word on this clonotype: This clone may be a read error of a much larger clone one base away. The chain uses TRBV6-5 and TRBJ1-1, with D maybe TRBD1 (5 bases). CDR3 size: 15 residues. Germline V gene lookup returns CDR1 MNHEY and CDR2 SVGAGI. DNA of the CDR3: TGTGTCAGCAGTTACTCGAGGACACCGCGGACTGAAGCTTTCTTT. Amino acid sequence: CVSSYSRTPRTEAFF.

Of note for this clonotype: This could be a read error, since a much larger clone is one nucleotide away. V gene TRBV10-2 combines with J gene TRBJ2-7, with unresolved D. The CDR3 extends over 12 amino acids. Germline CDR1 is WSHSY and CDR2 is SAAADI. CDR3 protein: CASSVRVYKQYF. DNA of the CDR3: TGCGCCAGCAGTGTAAGGGTCTACAAGCAGTACTTC.

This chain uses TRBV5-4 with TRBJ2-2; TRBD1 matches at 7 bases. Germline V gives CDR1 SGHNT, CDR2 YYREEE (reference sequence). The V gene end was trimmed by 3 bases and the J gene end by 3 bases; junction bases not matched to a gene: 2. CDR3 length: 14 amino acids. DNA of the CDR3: TGTGCCAGCAGCTCAGGGACAGACACCGGGGAGCTGTTTTTT. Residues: CASSSGTDTGELFF.

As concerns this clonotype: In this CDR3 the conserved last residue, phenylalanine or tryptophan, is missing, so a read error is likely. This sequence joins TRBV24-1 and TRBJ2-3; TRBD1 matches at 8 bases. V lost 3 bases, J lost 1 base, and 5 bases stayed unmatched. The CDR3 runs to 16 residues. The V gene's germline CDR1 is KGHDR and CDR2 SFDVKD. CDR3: CATSDPGQEGTDTQYL. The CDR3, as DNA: TGTGCCACCAGTGATCCGGGACAGGAAGGCACAGATACGCAGTATCTT.

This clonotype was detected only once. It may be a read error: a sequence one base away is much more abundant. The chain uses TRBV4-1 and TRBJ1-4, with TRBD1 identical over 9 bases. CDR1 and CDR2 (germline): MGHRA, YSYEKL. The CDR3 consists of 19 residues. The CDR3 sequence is CARSQKYRGQSPTNEKLFF. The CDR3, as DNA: TGCGCCCGCAGCCAAAAGTACAGGGGGCAATCCCCAACTAATGAAAAACTGTTTTTT.

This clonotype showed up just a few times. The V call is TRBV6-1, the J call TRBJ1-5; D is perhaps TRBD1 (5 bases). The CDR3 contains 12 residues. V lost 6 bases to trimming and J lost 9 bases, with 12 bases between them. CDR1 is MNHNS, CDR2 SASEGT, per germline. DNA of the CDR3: TGTGCCAGCAGGGGGGAGCCAAGGCCCCAGCATTTT. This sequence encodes CASRGEPRPQHF.

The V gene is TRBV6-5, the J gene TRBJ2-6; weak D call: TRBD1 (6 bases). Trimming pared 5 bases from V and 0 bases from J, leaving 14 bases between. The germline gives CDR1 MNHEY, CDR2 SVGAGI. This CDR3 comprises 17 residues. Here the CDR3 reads CASSQDSRVSGANVLTF. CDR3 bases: TGTGCCAGCAGTCAGGACAGCCGAGTCTCTGGGGCCAACGTCCTGACTTTC.